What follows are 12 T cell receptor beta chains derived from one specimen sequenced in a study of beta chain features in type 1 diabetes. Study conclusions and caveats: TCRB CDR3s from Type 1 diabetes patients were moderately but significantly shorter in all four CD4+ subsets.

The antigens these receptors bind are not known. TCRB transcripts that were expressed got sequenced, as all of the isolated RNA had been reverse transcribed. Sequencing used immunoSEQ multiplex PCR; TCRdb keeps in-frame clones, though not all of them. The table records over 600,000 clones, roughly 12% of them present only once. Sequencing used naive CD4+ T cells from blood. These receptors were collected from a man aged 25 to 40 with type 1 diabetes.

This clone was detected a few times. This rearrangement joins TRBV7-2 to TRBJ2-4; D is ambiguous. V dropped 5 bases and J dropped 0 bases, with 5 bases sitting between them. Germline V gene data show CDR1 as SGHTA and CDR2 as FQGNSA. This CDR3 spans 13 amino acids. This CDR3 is CASSDLAKNIQYF. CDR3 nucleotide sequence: TGTGCCAGCAGCGACCTAGCCAAAAACATTCAGTACTTC.

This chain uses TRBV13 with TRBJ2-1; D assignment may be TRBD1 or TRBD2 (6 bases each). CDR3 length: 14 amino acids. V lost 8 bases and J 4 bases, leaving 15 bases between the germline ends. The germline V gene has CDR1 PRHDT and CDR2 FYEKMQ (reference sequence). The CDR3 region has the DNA TGTGCCAGCCGACCCTGGGGGGCTTACAATGAGCAGTTCTTC. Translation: CASRPWGAYNEQFF.

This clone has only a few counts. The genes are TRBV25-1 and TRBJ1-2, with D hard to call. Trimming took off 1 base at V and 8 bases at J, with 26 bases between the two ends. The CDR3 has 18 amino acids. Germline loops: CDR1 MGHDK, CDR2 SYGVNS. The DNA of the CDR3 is TGTGCCAGCAGTGAATCCGTGACGTGGGGAGTGCCCTCGTCGGGCTACACCTTC. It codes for CASSESVTWGVPSSGYTF.

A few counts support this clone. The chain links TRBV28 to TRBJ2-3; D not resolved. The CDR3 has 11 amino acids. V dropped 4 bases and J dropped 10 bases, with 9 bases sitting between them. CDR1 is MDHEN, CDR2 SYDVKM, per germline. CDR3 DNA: TGTGCCAGCAGTTATGACCGGTCGCAGTATTTT. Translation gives CASSYDRSQYF.

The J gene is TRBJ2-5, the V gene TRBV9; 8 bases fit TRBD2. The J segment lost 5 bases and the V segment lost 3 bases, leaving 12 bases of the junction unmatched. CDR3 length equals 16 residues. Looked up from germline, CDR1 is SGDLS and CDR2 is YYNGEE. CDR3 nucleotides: TGTGCCAGCAGCGCGGTGGGCGGGGGGCCAACGGAGACCCAGTACTTC. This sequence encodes CASSAVGGGPTETQYF.

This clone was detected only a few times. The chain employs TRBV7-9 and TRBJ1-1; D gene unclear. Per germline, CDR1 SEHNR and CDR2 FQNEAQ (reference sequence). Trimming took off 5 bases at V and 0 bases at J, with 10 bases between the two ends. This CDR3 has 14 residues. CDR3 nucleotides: TGTGCCAGCAGCCCGGTCCTCATGAACACTGAAGCTTTCTTT. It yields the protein CASSPVLMNTEAFF.

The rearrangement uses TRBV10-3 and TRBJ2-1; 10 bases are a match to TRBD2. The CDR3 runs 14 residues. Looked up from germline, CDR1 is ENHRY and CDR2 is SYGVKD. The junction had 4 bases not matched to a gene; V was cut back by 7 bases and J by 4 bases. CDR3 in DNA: TGTGCCATCACAAGGACTAGCGGTTACAATGAGCAGTTCTTC. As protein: CAITRTSGYNEQFF.

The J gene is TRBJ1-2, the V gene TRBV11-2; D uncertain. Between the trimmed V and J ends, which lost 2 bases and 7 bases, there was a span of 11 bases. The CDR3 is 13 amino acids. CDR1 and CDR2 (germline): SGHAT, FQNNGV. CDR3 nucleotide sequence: TGTGCCAGCAGCTTAACCCCTGACGCTGGCTACACCTTC. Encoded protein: CASSLTPDAGYTF.

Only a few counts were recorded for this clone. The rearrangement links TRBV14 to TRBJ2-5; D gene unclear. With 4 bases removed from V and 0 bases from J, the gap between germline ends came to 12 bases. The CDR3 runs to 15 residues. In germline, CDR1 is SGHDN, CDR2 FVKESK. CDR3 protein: CASSLRVGYQETQYF. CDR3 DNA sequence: TGTGCCAGCAGCCTAAGAGTTGGCTACCAAGAGACCCAGTACTTC.

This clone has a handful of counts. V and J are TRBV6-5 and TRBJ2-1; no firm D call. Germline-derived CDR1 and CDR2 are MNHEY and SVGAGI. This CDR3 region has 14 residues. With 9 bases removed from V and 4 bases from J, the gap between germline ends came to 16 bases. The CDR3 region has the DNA TGTGCCAGTGCCGGCCTCAAGTCTTACAATGAGCAGTTCTTC. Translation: CASAGLKSYNEQFF.

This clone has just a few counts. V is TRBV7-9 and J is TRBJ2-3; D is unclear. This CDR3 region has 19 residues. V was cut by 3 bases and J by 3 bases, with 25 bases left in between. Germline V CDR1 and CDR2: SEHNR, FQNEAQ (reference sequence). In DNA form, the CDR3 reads TGTGCCAGCAGCTTTCGGACCGGGTCCTCGGTCTTTGCAACAGATACGCAGTATTTT. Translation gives CASSFRTGSSVFATDTQYF.

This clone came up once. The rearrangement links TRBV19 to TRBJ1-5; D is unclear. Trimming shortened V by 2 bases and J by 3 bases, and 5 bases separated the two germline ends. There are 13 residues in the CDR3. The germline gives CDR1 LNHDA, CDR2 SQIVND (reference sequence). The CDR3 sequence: CASSINVNQPQHF. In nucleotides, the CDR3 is TGTGCCAGTAGTATAAACGTCAATCAGCCCCAGCATTTT.